The source of this TCR beta chain is a study of immune cell composition in non-small cell lung cancer. Note on this clone: Its antigen is as yet unknown.

Profiled with immunoSEQ multiplex PCR; TCRdb holds only in-frame clones, not every one. The sample contains fewer than 20,000 clones, 77% of which appear only once. Normal lung sampling was at least 3 cm from the tumour, as distant as possible. CDR3 length: 13 amino acids. Deletions cut 5 bases from V and 0 bases from J, with 7 bases between. The V gene's germline CDR1 is SNHLY and CDR2 FYNNEI. The study's findings and limits: Shared sequences between tumour-reactive and dominant in vivo clones were not proven. TIL tumour reactivity correlated with maximal tumour-associated clone frequency in adenocarcinoma.

The data also belong to a second study, concerning CD4 T cells in lung cancer. As that report states: Patients' blood was tested for T-cell responses to mutation-encoded neoepitopes. Some patients had received nivolumab or pembrolizumab before giving blood.

V gene TRBV2 combines with J gene TRBJ2-5; D call uncertain. The specimen was non-adjacent lung tissue. The sequence derives from a human donor with non-small cell lung cancer. The CDR3 reads CASSWQNQETQYF. CDR3 in DNA: TGTGCCAGCAGTTGGCAGAACCAAGAGACCCAGTACTTC.